These T cell receptor beta chains were read from a single sample in a study of T cells in Graves' hyperthyroidism and ophthalmopathy. Using its own MiXCR run on the multiplex PCR reads, TCRdb lists one record per CDR3 protein. The data hold 530,000 or so distinct CDR3 sequences, with around 46% observed a single time. Input material: peripheral blood or thyroid tissue (not recorded which). These TCRs come from a young woman with Graves' hyperthyroidism. The CDR3 runs from the conserved cysteine through the conserved F or W. D genes are given only for firm matches. Clone size is given for some rows only: seen once, a few or many times, or a class if the clone is expanded.

D	size	V	J	CDR3	DNA
-	many	TRBV6-5	TRBJ2-7	CASSTARDTPYEQYF	TGTGCCAGTTCAACCGCGCGGGACACCCCCTACGAGCAGTACTTC
-	-	TRBV5-1	TRBJ2-2	CASSSKDTGELFF	TGCGCCAGCAGCTCCAAGGACACCGGGGAGCTGTTTTTT
TRBD2	-	TRBV24-1	TRBJ2-1	CATSDSGTDSYNEQFF	TGTGCCACCAGTGATAGCGGGACCGACTCCTACAATGAGCAGTTCTTC
-	-	TRBV15	TRBJ2-4	CATSRGLELAKNIQYF	TGTGCCACCAGCAGAGGACTAGAACTAGCCAAAAACATTCAGTACTTC
TRBD2	few	TRBV11-2	TRBJ2-5	CASTEGLAGGQQETQYF	TGTGCCAGCACCGAGGGACTAGCGGGAGGGCAGCAAGAGACCCAGTACTTC
TRBD1	few	TRBV4-2	TRBJ2-7	CASSQAAGGGYEQYF	TGTGCCAGCAGCCAAGCGGCAGGGGGCGGCTACGAGCAGTACTTC
-	many	TRBV29-1	TRBJ2-6	CSALQGAGANVLTF	TGCAGCGCCCTACAGGGAGCTGGGGCCAACGTCCTGACTTTC
-	-	TRBV20-1	TRBJ2-2	CSAPGGGSTGELFF	TGCAGTGCCCCTGGAGGGGGCAGCACCGGGGAGCTGTTTTTT
-	few	TRBV27	TRBJ2-7	CASRRTGWAYYEQYF	TGTGCCAGCAGACGGACGGGGTGGGCTTATTACGAGCAGTACTTC
-	many	TRBV5-5	TRBJ2-5	CASSLRDGQETQYF	TGTGCCAGCAGCTTGCGGGACGGCCAAGAGACCCAGTACTTC
TRBD1	-	TRBV24-1	TRBJ2-5	CATSDPETGIETQYF	TGTGCCACCAGTGATCCCGAGACAGGGATTGAGACCCAGTACTTC
TRBD1	many	TRBV13	TRBJ1-5	CASSSQGWGQPQHF	TGTGCCAGCAGCTCACAGGGGTGGGGACAGCCCCAGCATTTT
-	many	TRBV7-6	TRBJ2-5	CASSLERVEETQYF	TGTGCCAGCAGCTTAGAAAGGGTGGAGGAGACCCAGTACTTC
-	-	TRBV7-9	TRBJ1-6	CASSPGGGSSPLHF	TGTGCCAGCAGCCCTGGCGGGGGGTCTTCACCCCTCCACTTT
TRBD1	-	TRBV7-6	TRBJ1-2	CASSTSGQGVYGYTF	TGTGCCAGCAGCACGTCGGGACAGGGTGTCTATGGCTACACCTTC
-	many	TRBV9	TRBJ1-6	CASRDYDTGESPLHF	TGTGCCAGCAGAGACTACGACACGGGTGAATCACCCCTCCACTTT
-	-	TRBV5-6	TRBJ1-4	CASSLTDKDVQKLFF	TGTGCCAGCAGCTTGACAGACAAGGACGTGCAAAAACTGTTTTTT
TRBD1	-	TRBV11-2	TRBJ1-4	CASSSTGGQNEKLFF	TGTGCCAGCAGCTCAACAGGGGGACAGAATGAAAAACTGTTTTTT
-	many	TRBV19	TRBJ2-2	CASSILQGRGTGELFF	TGTGCCAGTAGTATATTACAGGGTCGTGGGACCGGGGAGCTGTTTTTT
-	-	TRBV15	TRBJ2-5	CAASSVNRDTPDQYF	TGTGCCGCCAGCAGTGTGAACAGGGATACACCCGACCAGTACTTC
-	many	TRBV7-9	TRBJ2-2	CASSFDPVNTGELFF	TGTGCCAGCAGTTTCGATCCGGTGAACACCGGGGAGCTGTTTTTT
-	-	TRBV12-3/TRBV12-4	TRBJ1-2	CASSSSLGGNGYTF	TGTGCCAGCAGTTCCTCCCTGGGTGGGAACGGCTACACCTTC
TRBD2	-	TRBV9	TRBJ2-1	CASSVGRGRLNEQFF	TGTGCCAGCAGCGTAGGACGCGGGAGGTTGAATGAGCAGTTCTTC
TRBD2	once	TRBV20-1	TRBJ2-2	CSAREPSGRELFF	TGCAGTGCTAGAGAGCCTAGCGGTCGGGAGCTGTTTTTT
-	-	TRBV9	TRBJ1-4	CASSPPRAEKLFF	TGTGCCAGCTCACCACCACGGGCTGAAAAACTGTTTTTT
-	-	TRBV7-2	TRBJ2-3	CASSLMTRGTDTRYF	TGTGCCAGCAGCTTGATGACTAGGGGCACAGATACGCGGTATTTT
-	-	TRBV10-3	TRBJ2-5	CARGPFGTQYF	TGTGCTAGAGGGCCCTTCGGGACCCAGTACTTC
-	-	TRBV12-3/TRBV12-4	TRBJ2-7	CASSLSESNHEQYF	TGTGCCAGCAGTTTAAGCGAGAGTAACCACGAGCAGTACTTC
-	-	TRBV7-6	TRBJ2-7	CASSLGTGGASEQYF	TGTGCCAGCAGCTTAGGGACCGGTGGGGCTTCCGAGCAGTACTTC
-	once	TRBV11-1	TRBJ2-5	CASSREGVEEGETQYF	TGTGCCAGCAGCAGAGAGGGAGTTGAGGAGGGAGAGACCCAGTACTTC
-	-	TRBV4-1	TRBJ1-5	CASSQRISGQPSNQPQHF	TGCGCCAGCAGCCAAAGGATAAGTGGACAGCCTAGCAATCAGCCCCAGCATTTT
TRBD2	many	TRBV12-3/TRBV12-4	TRBJ2-5	CASSLRTSELGKETQYF	TGTGCCAGCAGTTTACGAACTAGCGAGCTGGGAAAAGAGACCCAGTACTTC
-	many	TRBV9	TRBJ2-5	CASSAQDPRETQYF	TGTGCCAGCAGCGCCCAGGACCCGAGGGAGACCCAGTACTTC
-	-	TRBV6-2/TRBV6-3	TRBJ1-4	CASSERDGEKLFF	TGTGCCAGCAGTGAACGGGACGGTGAAAAACTGTTTTTT
-	many	TRBV6-1	TRBJ1-2	CASSEIVPGSYGYTF	TGTGCCAGCAGTGAAATCGTCCCAGGGTCCTATGGCTACACCTTC
-	-	TRBV4-2	TRBJ1-6	CASSQDLQGLINSPLHF	TGTGCCAGCAGCCAAGACCTCCAGGGTTTAATAAATTCACCCCTCCACTTT
-	-	TRBV5-1	TRBJ2-3	CASGPFGAEDTDTQYF	TGCGCCAGCGGCCCCTTTGGGGCGGAGGACACAGATACGCAGTATTTT
-	many	TRBV7-9	TRBJ2-2	CASSLDGADVSLGELFF	TGTGCCAGCAGCTTAGATGGGGCGGACGTGTCTCTCGGGGAGCTGTTTTTT
-	-	TRBV12-3/TRBV12-4	TRBJ2-3	CASSWADTQYF	TGTGCCAGCAGTTGGGCGGATACGCAGTATTTT
TRBD2	many	TRBV7-8	TRBJ2-5	CASNLGLAARETQYF	TGTGCCAGCAACTTGGGACTAGCGGCAAGGGAGACCCAGTACTTC
TRBD2	many	TRBV12-3/TRBV12-4	TRBJ2-7	CASSTGTSGYSYEQYF	TGTGCCAGCAGTACGGGGACTAGCGGATACTCCTACGAGCAGTACTTC
TRBD2	-	TRBV2	TRBJ2-1	CARETSGRGGQFF	TGTGCCAGAGAGACTAGCGGGAGGGGCGGGCAGTTCTTC
-	-	TRBV7-9	TRBJ1-4	CASRNRDEKLFF	TGTGCCAGCAGGAACCGGGATGAAAAACTGTTTTTT
TRBD2	-	TRBV4-3	TRBJ2-1	CASSQEVWEGDSSYNEQFF	TGCGCCAGCAGCCAAGAAGTGTGGGAGGGCGACAGCTCCTACAATGAGCAGTTCTTC
-	-	TRBV18	TRBJ1-1	CASSPVGPNTEAFF	TGTGCCAGCTCACCCGTGGGGCCGAACACTGAAGCTTTCTTT
TRBD1	-	TRBV12-3/TRBV12-4	TRBJ1-2	CASSEGQGTYGYTF	TGTGCCAGCAGTGAGGGACAGGGGACCTATGGCTACACCTTC
-	-	TRBV5-1	TRBJ1-4	CASSAGAFNEKLFF	TGCGCCAGCAGCGCGGGGGCGTTTAATGAAAAACTGTTTTTT
-	once	TRBV9	TRBJ2-7	CASSSSEQYF	TGTGCCAGCAGCTCCTCGGAGCAGTACTTC
-	many	TRBV5-8	TRBJ2-2	CASSPGVQTVVGELFF	TGTGCCAGCAGCCCCGGGGTTCAGACCGTAGTTGGGGAGCTGTTTTTT
-	-	TRBV4-1	TRBJ2-5	CASSQVPRETQYF	TGCGCCAGCAGCCAAGTCCCCCGGGAGACCCAGTACTTC
TRBD1	few	TRBV20-1	TRBJ2-7	CSAGGTGGPGEGDEQYF	TGCAGTGCCGGGGGGACAGGGGGCCCGGGAGAGGGGGACGAGCAGTACTTC
TRBD2	-	TRBV7-4	TRBJ2-7	CASSFSGSNEQYF	TGTGCCAGCAGCTTTAGCGGGAGCAACGAGCAGTACTTC
-	-	TRBV3-1	TRBJ2-5	CASSQGVGARQPQYF	TGTGCCAGCAGCCAAGGGGTGGGGGCTCGGCAGCCCCAGTACTTC
-	-	TRBV7-2	TRBJ2-7	CVSSSAYEQYF	TGTGTCAGCAGCTCTGCCTACGAGCAGTACTTC
-	-	TRBV10-3	TRBJ1-5	CAIRALAGVSNQPQHF	TGTGCCATCAGGGCCCTAGCGGGGGTGAGCAATCAGCCCCAGCATTTT